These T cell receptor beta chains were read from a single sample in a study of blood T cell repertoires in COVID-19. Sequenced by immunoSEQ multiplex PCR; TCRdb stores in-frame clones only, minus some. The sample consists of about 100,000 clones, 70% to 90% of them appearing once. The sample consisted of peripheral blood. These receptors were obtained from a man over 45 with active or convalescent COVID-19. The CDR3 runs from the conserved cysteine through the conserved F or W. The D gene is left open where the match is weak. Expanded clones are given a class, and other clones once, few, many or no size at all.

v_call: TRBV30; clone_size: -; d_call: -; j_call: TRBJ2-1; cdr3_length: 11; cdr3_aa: CAWSGGNEQFF; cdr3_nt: TGTGCCTGGAGCGGGGGAAATGAGCAGTTCTTC
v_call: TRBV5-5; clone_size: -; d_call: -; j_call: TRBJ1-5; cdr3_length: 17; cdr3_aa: CASSTGPLGDSNQPQHF; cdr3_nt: TGTGCCAGCAGCACCGGCCCCCTGGGAGATAGCAATCAGCCCCAGCATTTT
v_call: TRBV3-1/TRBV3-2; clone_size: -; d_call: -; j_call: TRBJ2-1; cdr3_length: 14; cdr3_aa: CASSRGTLNNEQFF; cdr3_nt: TGTGCCAGCAGCCGCGGGACTCTTAACAATGAGCAGTTCTTC
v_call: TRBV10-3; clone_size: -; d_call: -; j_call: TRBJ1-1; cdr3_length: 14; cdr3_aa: CAISGVLGTVEAFF; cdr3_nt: TGTGCCATCAGTGGCGTTTTAGGCACAGTAGAAGCTTTCTTT
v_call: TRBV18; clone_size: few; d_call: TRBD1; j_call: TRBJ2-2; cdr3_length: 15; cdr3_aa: CASGQGAGNTGELFF; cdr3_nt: TGTGCCAGTGGACAGGGGGCAGGGAACACCGGGGAGCTGTTTTTT
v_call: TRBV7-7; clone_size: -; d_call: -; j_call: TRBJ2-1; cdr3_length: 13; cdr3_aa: CASSSDSFNEQFF; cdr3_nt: TGTGCTAGCAGCTCTGACAGTTTCAATGAGCAGTTCTTC
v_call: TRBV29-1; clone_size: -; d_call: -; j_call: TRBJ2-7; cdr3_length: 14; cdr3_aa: CSVEAGPRGYEQYF; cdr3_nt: TGCAGCGTTGAAGCCGGCCCCCGGGGTTACGAGCAGTACTTC
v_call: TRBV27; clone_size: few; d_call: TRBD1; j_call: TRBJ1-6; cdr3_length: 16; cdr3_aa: CASSPGQGTDNSPLHF; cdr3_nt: TGTGCCAGCAGTCCTGGACAGGGAACTGATAATTCACCCCTCCACTTT
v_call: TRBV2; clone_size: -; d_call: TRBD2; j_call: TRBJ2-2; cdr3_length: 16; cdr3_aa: CASTQEASGNGGELFF; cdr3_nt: TGTGCCAGCACCCAAGAGGCTAGCGGGAACGGCGGGGAGCTGTTTTTT
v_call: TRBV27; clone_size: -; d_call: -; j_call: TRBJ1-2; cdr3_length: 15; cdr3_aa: CASSFRAGPNYGYTF; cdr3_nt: TGTGCCAGCAGTTTTCGGGCAGGGCCTAACTATGGCTACACCTTC
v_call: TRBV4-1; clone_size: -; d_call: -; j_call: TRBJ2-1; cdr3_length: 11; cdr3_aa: CASSREHEQFF; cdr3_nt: TGCGCCAGCAGCCGCGAGCATGAGCAGTTCTTC
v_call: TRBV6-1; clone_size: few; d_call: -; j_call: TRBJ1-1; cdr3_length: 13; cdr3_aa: CASSESGWTEAFF; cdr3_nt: TGTGCCAGCAGTGAATCCGGTTGGACTGAAGCTTTCTTT
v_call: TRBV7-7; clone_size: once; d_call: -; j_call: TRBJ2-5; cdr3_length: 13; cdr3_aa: CASSSVSRETQYF; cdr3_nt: TGTGCTAGCAGCTCAGTTTCCCGAGAGACCCAGTACTTC
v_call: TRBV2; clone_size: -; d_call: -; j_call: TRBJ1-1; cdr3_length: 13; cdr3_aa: CASSPQANTEAFF; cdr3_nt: TGTGCCAGCAGCCCCCAAGCGAACACTGAAGCTTTCTTT
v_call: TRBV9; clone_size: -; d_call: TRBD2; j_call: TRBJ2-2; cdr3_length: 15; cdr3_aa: CASSGRGLFTGELFF; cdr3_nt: TGTGCCAGCAGCGGGAGGGGACTATTCACCGGGGAGCTGTTTTTT
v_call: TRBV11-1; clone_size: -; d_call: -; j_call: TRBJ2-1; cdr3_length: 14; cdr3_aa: CASSLFPDNGEQFF; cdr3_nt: TGTGCCAGCAGCTTGTTCCCGGACAATGGTGAGCAGTTCTTC
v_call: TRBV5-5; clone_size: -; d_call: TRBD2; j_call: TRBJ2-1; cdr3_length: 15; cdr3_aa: CASSPGLAERNEQFF; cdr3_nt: TGTGCCAGCAGCCCGGGACTAGCGGAGAGGAATGAGCAGTTCTTC
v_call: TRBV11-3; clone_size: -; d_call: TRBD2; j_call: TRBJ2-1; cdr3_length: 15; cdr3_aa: CASSTPRTSRGEQFF; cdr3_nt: TGTGCCAGCAGCACCCCCCGGACTAGTCGGGGGGAGCAGTTCTTC
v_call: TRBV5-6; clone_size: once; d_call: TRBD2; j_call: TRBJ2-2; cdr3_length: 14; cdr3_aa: CASSSGLVGGELFF; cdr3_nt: TGTGCCAGCAGCTCTGGACTAGTAGGCGGGGAGCTGTTTTTT
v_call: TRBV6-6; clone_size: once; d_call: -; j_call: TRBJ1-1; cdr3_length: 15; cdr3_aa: CASSYSLTGFTEAFF; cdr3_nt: TGTGCCAGCAGTTACTCGTTAACAGGGTTCACTGAAGCTTTCTTT